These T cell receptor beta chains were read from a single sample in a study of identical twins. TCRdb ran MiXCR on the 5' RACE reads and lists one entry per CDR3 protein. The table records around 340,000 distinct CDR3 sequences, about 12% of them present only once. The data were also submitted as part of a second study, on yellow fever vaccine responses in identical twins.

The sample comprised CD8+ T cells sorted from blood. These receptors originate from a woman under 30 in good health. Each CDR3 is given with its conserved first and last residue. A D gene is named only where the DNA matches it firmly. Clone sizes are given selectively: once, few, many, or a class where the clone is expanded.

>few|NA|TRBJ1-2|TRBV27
TGTGCCAGCAGTTTCGGGGCTGGCTATGGCTACACCTTC
CASSFGAGYGYTF
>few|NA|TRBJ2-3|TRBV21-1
TGTGCCAGCAGCCCAAGACCCCGGGACAGAAGCACAGATACGCAGTATTTT
CASSPRPRDRSTDTQYF
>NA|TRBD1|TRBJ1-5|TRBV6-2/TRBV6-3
TGTGCCAGCAGTTCCTCTCCAGACAGGGGAGTGGATCAGCCCCAGCATTTT
CASSSSPDRGVDQPQHF
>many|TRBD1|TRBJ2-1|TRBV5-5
TGTGCCAGCAGTTCAACCGGGACAGGGGTTTTGAATGAGCAGTTCTTC
CASSSTGTGVLNEQFF
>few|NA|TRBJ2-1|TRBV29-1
TGCAGCGTTGACAAGGGGGGAAGGGACAATGAGCAGTTCTTC
CSVDKGGRDNEQFF
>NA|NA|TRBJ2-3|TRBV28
TGTGCCAGCAGTGCCTACGGAGCGGACACAGATACGCAGTATTTT
CASSAYGADTDTQYF
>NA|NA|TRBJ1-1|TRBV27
TGTGCCAGCAGTATAACTATGGACCCTGAAGCTTTCTTT
CASSITMDPEAFF
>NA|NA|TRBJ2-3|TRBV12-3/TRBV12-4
TGTGCCAGCAGTTTTCTGCCTAGCTCAGATACGCAGTATTTT
CASSFLPSSDTQYF
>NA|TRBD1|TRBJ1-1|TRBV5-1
TGCGCCAGCAGCTTACACCCGGGACAGAACAATGAAGCTTTCTTT
CASSLHPGQNNEAFF
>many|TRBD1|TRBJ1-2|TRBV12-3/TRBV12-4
TGTGCCGGATATGACAGGGGCGGCTACACCTTC
CAGYDRGGYTF
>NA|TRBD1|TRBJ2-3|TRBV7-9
TGTGCCAGCAGCAAACCAGGGGGATATCGGTATTTT
CASSKPGGYRYF
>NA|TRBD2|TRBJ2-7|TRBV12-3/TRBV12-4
TGTGCCAGCAGGACTAGCGGGAGCTACGAGCAGTACTTC
CASRTSGSYEQYF
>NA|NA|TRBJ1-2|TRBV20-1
TGCAGTGCTAGAGATTATGAGGGGTCGGGCGGCTACACCTTC
CSARDYEGSGGYTF
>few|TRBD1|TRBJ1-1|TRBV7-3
TGTGCCAGCAGCTTAGTTAGGACAGGGGGCAGCGGCACTGAAGCTTTCTTT
CASSLVRTGGSGTEAFF